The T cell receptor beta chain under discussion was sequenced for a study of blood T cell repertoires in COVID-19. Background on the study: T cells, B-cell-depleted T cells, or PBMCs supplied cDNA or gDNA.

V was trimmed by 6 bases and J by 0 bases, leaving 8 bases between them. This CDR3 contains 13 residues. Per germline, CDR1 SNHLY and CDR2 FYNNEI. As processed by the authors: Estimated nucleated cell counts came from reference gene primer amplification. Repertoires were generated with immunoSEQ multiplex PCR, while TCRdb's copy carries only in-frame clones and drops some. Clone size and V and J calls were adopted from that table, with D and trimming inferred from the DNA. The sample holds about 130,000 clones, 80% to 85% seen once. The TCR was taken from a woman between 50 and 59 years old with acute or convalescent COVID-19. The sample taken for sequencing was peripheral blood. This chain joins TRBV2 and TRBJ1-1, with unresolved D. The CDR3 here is CASRGSMNTEAFF. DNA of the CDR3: TGTGCCAGCAGGGGCAGCATGAACACTGAAGCTTTCTTT. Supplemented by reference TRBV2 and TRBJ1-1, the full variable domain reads EPEVTQTPSHQVTQMGQEVILRCVPISNHLYFYWYRQILGQKVEFLVSFYNNEISEKSEIFDDQFSVERPDGSNFTLKIRSTKLEDSAMYFCASRGSMNTEAFFGQGTRLTVV.